This T cell receptor beta chain was recovered during a study of early T cells in non-severe SARS-CoV-2 infection. General observations from the study: Missing private and CD4 specificities, VDJdb matching favored anti-spike CD8 responses.

Trimming cost V 4 bases and J 10 bases, with 15 bases left between them. Germline V gene data show CDR1 as SGDLS and CDR2 as YYNGEE. CDR3 length: 13 amino acids. In this sample, this clonotype is medium-sized. Its matching antigen is unknown. One entry per CDR3 protein results from TCRdb running MiXCR on the 5' RACE reads. The data hold some 25,000 distinct CDR3 sequences, with more than 3.5% observed a single time. The sequenced sample was whole blood. The source of this sequence is an adult who was a healthcare worker with PCR-confirmed SARS-CoV-2 infection or an uninfected control (not recorded which). The rearrangement uses TRBV9 and TRBJ2-1; D is uncertain. The CDR3 bases are TGTGCCAGCAGCCGTGACCATTTCGGGGAGCAGTTCTTC. Translation gives CASSRDHFGEQFF. Supplemented by reference TRBV9 and TRBJ2-1, the full variable domain reads DSGVTQTPKHLITATGQRVTLRCSPRSGDLSVYWYQQSLDQGLQFLIQYYNGEERAKGNILERFSAQQFPDLHSELNLSSLELGDSALYFCASSRDHFGEQFFGPGTRLTVL.